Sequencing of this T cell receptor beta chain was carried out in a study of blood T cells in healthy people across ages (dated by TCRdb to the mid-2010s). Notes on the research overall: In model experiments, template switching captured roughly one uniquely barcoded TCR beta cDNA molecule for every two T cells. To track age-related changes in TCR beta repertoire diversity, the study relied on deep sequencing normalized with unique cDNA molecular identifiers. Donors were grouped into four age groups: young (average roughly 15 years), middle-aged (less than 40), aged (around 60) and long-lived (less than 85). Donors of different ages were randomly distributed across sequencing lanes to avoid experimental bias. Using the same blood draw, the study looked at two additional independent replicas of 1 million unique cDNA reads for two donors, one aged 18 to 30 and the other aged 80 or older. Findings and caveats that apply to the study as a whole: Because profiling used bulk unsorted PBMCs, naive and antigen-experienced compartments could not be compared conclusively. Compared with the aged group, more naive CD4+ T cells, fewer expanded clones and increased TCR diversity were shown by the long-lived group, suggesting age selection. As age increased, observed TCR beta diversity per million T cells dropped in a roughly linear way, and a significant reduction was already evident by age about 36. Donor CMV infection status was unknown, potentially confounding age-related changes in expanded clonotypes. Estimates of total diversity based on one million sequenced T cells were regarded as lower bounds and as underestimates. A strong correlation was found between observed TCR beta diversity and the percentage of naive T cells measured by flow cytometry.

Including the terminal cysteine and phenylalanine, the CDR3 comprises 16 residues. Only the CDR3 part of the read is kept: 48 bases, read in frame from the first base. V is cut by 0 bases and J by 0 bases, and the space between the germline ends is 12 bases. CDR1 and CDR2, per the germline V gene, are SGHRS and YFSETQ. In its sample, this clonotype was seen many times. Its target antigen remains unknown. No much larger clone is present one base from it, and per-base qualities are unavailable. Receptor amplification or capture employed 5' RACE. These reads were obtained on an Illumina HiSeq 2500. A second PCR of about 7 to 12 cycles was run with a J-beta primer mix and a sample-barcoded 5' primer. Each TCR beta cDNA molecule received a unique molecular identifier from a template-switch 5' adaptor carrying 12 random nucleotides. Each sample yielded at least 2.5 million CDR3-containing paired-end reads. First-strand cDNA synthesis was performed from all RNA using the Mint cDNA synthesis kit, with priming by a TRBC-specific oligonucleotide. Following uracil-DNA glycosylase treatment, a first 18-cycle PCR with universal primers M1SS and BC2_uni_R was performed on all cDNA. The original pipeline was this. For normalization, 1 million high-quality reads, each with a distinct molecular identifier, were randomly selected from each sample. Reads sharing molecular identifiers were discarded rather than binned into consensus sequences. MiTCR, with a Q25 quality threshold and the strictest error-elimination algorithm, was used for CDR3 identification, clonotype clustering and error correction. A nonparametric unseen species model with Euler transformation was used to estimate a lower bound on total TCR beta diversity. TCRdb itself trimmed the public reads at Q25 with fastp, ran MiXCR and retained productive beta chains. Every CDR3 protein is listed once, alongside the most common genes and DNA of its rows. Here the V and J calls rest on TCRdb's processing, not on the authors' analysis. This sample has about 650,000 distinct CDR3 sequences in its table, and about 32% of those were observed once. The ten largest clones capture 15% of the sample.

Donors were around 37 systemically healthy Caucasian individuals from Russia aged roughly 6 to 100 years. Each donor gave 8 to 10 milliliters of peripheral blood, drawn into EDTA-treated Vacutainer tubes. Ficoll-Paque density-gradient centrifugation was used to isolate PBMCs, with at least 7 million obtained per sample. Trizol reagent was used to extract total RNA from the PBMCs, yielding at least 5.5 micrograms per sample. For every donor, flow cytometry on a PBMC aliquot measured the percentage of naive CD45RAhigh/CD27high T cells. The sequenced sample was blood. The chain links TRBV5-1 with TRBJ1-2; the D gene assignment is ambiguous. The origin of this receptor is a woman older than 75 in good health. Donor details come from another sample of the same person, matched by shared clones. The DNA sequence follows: TGCGCCAGCAGCTTGGCCAGGAGGAACTCTAACTATGGCTACACCTTC. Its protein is CASSLARRNSNYGYTF.